What follows is one TCR beta chain and its context. These data come from a study of high-grade serous ovarian cancer treatment subgroups. Study-wide background: On average, 14,192 reads and about 8,100 unique TCR beta rearrangements were obtained per sample.

Tumor samples were taken before definitive surgery or chemotherapy. Clones were read by immunoSEQ multiplex PCR, and TCRdb kept only the in-frame ones, dropping some. The sample holds a few thousand clones, about 74% seen once. The CDR3 loop spans 16 amino acids. Germline CDR1 and CDR2: SGHAT and FQNNGV. After removal of 0 bases from V and 4 bases from J, the junction contained 4 bases not matched to a gene. Sequenced sample: tumor tissue. The receptor comes from a human donor with high-grade serous ovarian cancer. The V gene is TRBV11-2, the J gene TRBJ2-1; 9 bases line up with TRBD2. The CDR3 DNA is TGTGCCAGCAGCTTAGAGACTAGCGGACCATACAATGAGCAGTTCTTC. Translation: CASSLETSGPYNEQFF.